The 32 T cell receptor beta chains reported below all come from one sample, sequenced in a study of T cell responses to AZD1222 COVID-19 vaccine. TCRdb's copy holds only in-frame clones and misses some; the assay was immunoSEQ multiplex PCR. The sample shows around 260,000 clones, 90% to 95% of them seen only once. This specimen consisted of peripheral blood, obtained on day 0 of AZD1222 vaccination. The receptors come from an adult in good health.

J is TRBJ1-4 and V is TRBV27; D remains unclear. Deletions cut 1 base from V and 0 bases from J, with 3 bases between. This CDR3 contains 14 residues. In germline, CDR1 is MNHEY, CDR2 SMNVEV (reference sequence). Here the CDR3 reads CASSLYATNEKLFF. The CDR3, as DNA: TGTGCCAGCAGTTTATATGCAACTAATGAAAAACTGTTTTTT.

V usage is TRBV7-3 and J usage is TRBJ1-3, with 7 bases that match TRBD1. This CDR3 contains 15 residues. J lost 4 bases, V lost 5 bases, and 8 bases had no gene match. Germline values: CDR1 SGHTA, CDR2 FQGTGA. The CDR3 region has the DNA TGTGCCAGCAGCCGTCTCCCGGGACAGGGAAACACCATATATTTT. As protein: CASSRLPGQGNTIYF.

The CDR3 DNA reads as TGTCCCACCAGCCAACATAACCACGCCGGGGGCGAGCAGTACTTC. Translated: CPTSQHNHAGGEQYF. The genes are TRBV3-1 (or the pseudogene TRBV3-2) and TRBJ2-7, with D possibly TRBD2 on 6 matching bases. Germline V CDR1 and CDR2: LGHDT, YNNKEL (reference sequence). CDR3 length equals 15 residues.

The chain couples TRBV5-4 to TRBJ2-3; D tentatively reads TRBD1 or TRBD2 (6 bases each). V was cut by 0 bases and J by 0 bases, with 8 bases left in between. CDR3 length: 15 residues. Germline lookup yields CDR1 SGHNT and CDR2 YYREEE (reference sequence). CDR3 bases: TGTGCCAGCAGCTTGGGGGGGGCTAGCACAGATACGCAGTATTTT. Translation gives CASSLGGASTDTQYF.

This chain links TRBV6-2 or TRBV6-3 with TRBJ2-1; 15 bases agree with TRBD2. The trim removed 4 bases at V and 10 bases at J, leaving 8 bases unmatched. The CDR3 is made up of 16 amino acids. The V gene's germline CDR1 is MNHEY and CDR2 SVGEGT. In DNA, the CDR3 is TGTGCCAGCAGTTGGACTCGGACTAGCGGGGGGGCCGAGCAGTTCTTC. Translating it yields CASSWTRTSGGAEQFF.

The chain has TRBV7-2 and TRBJ2-3; D gene uncertain. CDR3 length: 13 amino acids. V shed 6 bases and J shed 4 bases, with 11 bases lying between them. The germline V gene encodes CDR1 SGHTA and CDR2 FQGNSA. CDR3 in amino acids: CASRRSPADTQYF. CDR3 DNA sequence: TGTGCCAGCAGGAGGTCCCCCGCAGATACGCAGTATTTT.

The rearrangement uses TRBV19 and TRBJ1-5; 11 nucleotides line up with TRBD1. CDR3 length: 16 residues. CDR1 and CDR2 (germline): LNHDA, SQIVND (reference sequence). J lost 7 bases, V lost 10 bases, and 15 bases had no gene match. Here the CDR3 DNA reads TGTGCCACTATCGGTCGGACAGGGGGCGCGAGACAGCCCCAGCATTTT. Protein: CATIGRTGGARQPQHF.

The chain uses TRBV11-2 and TRBJ2-4, with D perhaps TRBD2 (5 bases). The ends were cut back, 1 base at V and 6 bases at J, with 10 bases in the middle. This CDR3 is 14 amino acids long. Germline assignment: CDR1 SGHAT and CDR2 FQNNGV. The CDR3 DNA is TGTGCCAGCAGCTTAGGGAGGACGGGAAACATTCAGTACTTC. Amino acids: CASSLGRTGNIQYF.

This sequence joins TRBV6-1 and TRBJ2-7, with D possibly being TRBD2 (5 bases). The CDR3 has 17 residues. V was shortened by 4 bases and J by 5 bases, with 24 bases between the two germline ends. Looked up from germline, CDR1 is MNHNS and CDR2 is SASEGT. The CDR3 DNA sequence: TGTGCCAGCAGTGGACCTGGGTCGGCTAGCCTTTTCGACGAGCAGTACTTC. This gives the protein CASSGPGSASLFDEQYF.

The CDR3 bases are TGCGCCAGCAGCTTGTACAATGAGCAGTTCTTC. The encoded protein is CASSLYNEQFF. This chain joins TRBV5-1 and TRBJ2-1, with D unclear. Germline V gene data show CDR1 as SGHRS and CDR2 as YFSETQ. This CDR3 is built from 11 residues. V was cut by 1 base and J by 4 bases, with 0 bases left in between. Drawing the rest from reference TRBV5-1 and TRBJ2-1, the complete variable domain is KAGVTQTPRYLIKTRGQQVTLSCSPISGHRSVSWYQQTPGQGLQFLFEYFSETQRNKGNFPGRFSGRQFSNSRSEMNVSTLELGDSALYLCASSLYNEQFFGPGTRLTVL.

The V gene is TRBV4-3, the J gene TRBJ2-1, with D tentatively TRBD2 (7 bases). The germline CDR1 and CDR2 sequences are LGHNA and YSLEER. V was cut by 3 bases and J by 3 bases, with 12 bases left in between. The CDR3 has 15 residues. The CDR3 DNA reads TGCGCCAGCAGCCAGGAGGGGGGGGACTACAATGAGCAGTTCTTC. This codes for CASSQEGGDYNEQFF.

The gene calls are TRBV4-1 and TRBJ2-7, with TRBD1 as a possible D gene (6 bases). The ends were cut back, 1 base at V and 5 bases at J, with 12 bases in the middle. Germline lookup yields CDR1 MGHRA and CDR2 YSYEKL. CDR3 length: 14 amino acids. The CDR3 nucleotides read TGCGCCAGCAGCCAAGTGGGCAGGGGCCACGAGCAGTACTTC. Protein: CASSQVGRGHEQYF.

This clone occurred a few times. This sequence joins TRBV5-1 and TRBJ1-4; 10 bases line up with TRBD1. There are 16 residues in the CDR3. The V gene's germline CDR1 is SGHRS and CDR2 YFSETQ. The V segment lost 7 bases and the J segment 8 bases; nucleotides outside the gene matches: 14. The CDR3 region is CASSLDPGTGVEKLFF. CDR3 DNA sequence: TGCGCCAGCTCGCTGGACCCCGGGACAGGGGTAGAAAAACTGTTTTTT.

The rearrangement uses TRBV5-1 and TRBJ1-4, with a weak D call TRBD1 (6 bases). CDR3 length: 14 residues. The V end was cut by 3 bases, the J end by 2 bases, with 8 bases between. Germline V gene lookup returns CDR1 SGHRS and CDR2 YFSETQ. Here the CDR3 reads CASSSRGTNEKLFF. In nucleotides, the CDR3 is TGCGCCAGCAGCTCGAGGGGGACTAATGAAAAACTGTTTTTT.

The V gene is TRBV6-5, the J gene TRBJ2-2; no definite D call. Germline V gene sequence: CDR1 MNHEY, CDR2 SVGAGI. The V end was cut by 4 bases, the J end by 2 bases, with 11 bases between. The CDR3 totals 15 residues. CDR3 amino acids: CASSSGSTNTGELFF. The CDR3 bases are TGTGCCAGCAGTTCCGGGTCTACCAACACCGGGGAGCTGTTTTTT.

This chain uses TRBV30 with TRBJ1-1; maybe TRBD1 (5 bases). Germline V gene sequence: CDR1 GTSNPN, CDR2 SVGIG (reference sequence). The CDR3 is made up of 12 amino acids. V gave up 6 bases and J gave up 0 bases, with 8 bases separating them. The CDR3 loop reads CACGAMNTEAFF. CDR3 in DNA: TGTGCCTGTGGGGCCATGAACACTGAAGCTTTCTTT.

J is TRBJ2-7 and V is TRBV7-9; no reliable D call. This CDR3 region has 14 residues. V lost 1 base to trimming and J lost 3 bases, with 10 bases between them. The germline V gene has CDR1 SEHNR and CDR2 FQNEAQ (reference sequence). In DNA form, the CDR3 reads TGTGCCAGCAGCTTAGAGGGTCGAGGCTACGAGCAGTACTTC. This gives the protein CASSLEGRGYEQYF.

V gene TRBV28 combines with J gene TRBJ1-2, with 11 nucleotides matching TRBD1. Germline CDR1 is MDHEN and CDR2 is SYDVKM. The CDR3 totals 14 residues. The trim removed 3 bases at V and 7 bases at J, leaving 4 bases unmatched. The CDR3 DNA is TGTGCCAGCAGTTTTTCTGGGACAGGGGGTGGCTACACCTTC. Residues: CASSFSGTGGGYTF.

V is TRBV13 and J is TRBJ2-1; TRBD1 or TRBD2 may be the D gene (5 bases each). Germline loops: CDR1 PRHDT, CDR2 FYEKMQ (reference sequence). CDR3 length: 13 amino acids. The V end lost 5 bases, the J end lost 7 bases, and 12 bases lay between the germline ends. CDR3 bases: TGTGCCAGCAGCCCGAGGGGCAGGAATGAGCAGTTCTTC. This gives the protein CASSPRGRNEQFF.

This clone was picked up one time. Mismatch with germline at one junction end may stem from a read error. CDR3 DNA: TGTGCCAGCAGCTTATTATCAGGGAAAGAGACCCAGTACTTC. It specifies CASSLLSGKETQYF. The chain carries TRBV28 and TRBJ2-5; a possible D gene is TRBD1 (5 bases). CDR1 is MDHEN and CDR2 is SYDVKM in the germline V gene. This CDR3 has 14 amino acids.

The V call is TRBV27, the J call TRBJ2-1, with D unclear. Trimming took off 2 bases at V and 6 bases at J, with 11 bases between the two ends. Germline V CDR1 and CDR2: MNHEY, SMNVEV (reference sequence). CDR3 length equals 14 residues. The CDR3 sequence is CASSLDPGPNEQFF. The CDR3 region has the DNA TGTGCCAGCAGTTTAGATCCGGGTCCCAATGAGCAGTTCTTC.

V is TRBV28 and J is TRBJ1-1; possible D gene TRBD1, 6 bases. The CDR3 totals 14 residues. CDR1 is MDHEN and CDR2 is SYDVKM in the germline V gene. V lost 7 bases and J lost 7, with 19 bases in between. The CDR3 coding sequence is TGTGCCAGCAACCTACGCGGGGGCCGTGATGAAGCTTTCTTT. Translated: CASNLRGGRDEAFF. Supplemented by reference TRBV28 and TRBJ1-1, the full variable domain reads DVKVTQSSRYLVKRTGEKVFLECVQDMDHENMFWYRQDPGLGLRLIYFSYDVKMKEKGDIPEGYSVSREKKERFSLILESASTNQTSMYLCASNLRGGRDEAFFGQGTRLTVV.

The chain carries TRBV2 and TRBJ2-3; TRBD2 might be the D (5 bases). The ends were cut back, 6 bases at V and 0 bases at J, with 7 bases in the middle. CDR1 is SNHLY and CDR2 is FYNNEI in the germline V gene. The CDR3 loop spans 13 amino acids. DNA for the CDR3: TGTGCCAGCAGCTGGACTAGCACAGATACGCAGTATTTT. Protein product: CASSWTSTDTQYF.

The chain employs TRBV4-1 and TRBJ2-3; 8 bases are a match to TRBD1. The CDR3 spans 14 residues. Unmatched junction bases numbered 3, after V lost 4 bases and J lost 3 bases. Germline V lookup: CDR1 MGHRA, CDR2 YSYEKL. Written as DNA, the CDR3 is TGCGCCAGCAGCCTCCGACAGGGGACAGATACGCAGTATTTT. The encoded protein is CASSLRQGTDTQYF.

CDR3: CASSPQGQGREQYF. CDR3 nucleotide sequence: TGTGCCAGCTCACCGCAAGGACAGGGTCGCGAGCAGTACTTC. The chain carries TRBV18 and TRBJ2-7, with 8 bases matching TRBD1. Germline V gene sequence: CDR1 KGHSH, CDR2 LQKENI. The CDR3 contains 14 residues. The J segment lost 6 bases and the V segment lost 3 bases, leaving 7 bases of the junction unmatched.

The chain couples TRBV19 to TRBJ2-2, with D perhaps TRBD1 (6 bases). V shed 5 bases and J shed 1 base, with 8 bases lying between them. Per germline, CDR1 LNHDA and CDR2 SQIVND (reference sequence). The CDR3 length is 14 residues. CDR3 sequence (DNA): TGTGCCAGTAGTCCAGGGGTGAACACCGGGGAGCTGTTTTTT. Translating gives CASSPGVNTGELFF.

Note on this clone: The same CDR3 arises from other DNA sequences in this sample as well. V usage is TRBV9 and J usage is TRBJ1-1; the D is unclear. This CDR3 is 13 amino acids long. Germline values: CDR1 SGDLS, CDR2 YYNGEE. With 1 base removed from V and 1 base from J, the gap between germline ends came to 5 bases. DNA for the CDR3: TGTGCCAGCAGCGTATCCCCGAACACTGAAGCTTTCTTT. It codes for CASSVSPNTEAFF. Based on the CDR3 plus reference TRBV9 and TRBJ1-1, the full variable domain is DSGVTQTPKHLITATGQRVTLRCSPRSGDLSVYWYQQSLDQGLQFLIQYYNGEERAKGNILERFSAQQFPDLHSELNLSSLELGDSALYFCASSVSPNTEAFFGQGTRLTVV.

The CDR3 DNA reads TGTGCCAGCAGCTCCTGGACAAGCGAGCAGTACTTC. Protein sequence: CASSSWTSEQYF. J is TRBJ2-7 and V is TRBV5-6, with D perhaps TRBD1 (5 bases). V was shortened by 3 bases and J by 6 bases, with 10 bases between the two germline ends. From germline, CDR1 is SGHDT and CDR2 YYEEEE. This CDR3 has 12 amino acids. The full variable domain, its missing parts supplied by reference TRBV5-6 and TRBJ2-7, is DAGVTQSPTHLIKTRGQQVTLRCSPKSGHDTVSWYQQALGQGPQFIFQYYEEEERQRGNFPDRFSGHQFPNYSSELNVNALLLGDSALYLCASSSWTSEQYFGPGTRLTVT.

The rearrangement links TRBV6-5 to TRBJ1-1, with D tentatively TRBD1 (6 bases). The ends were cut back, 6 bases at V and 3 bases at J, with 11 bases in the middle. The CDR3 is 13 residues long. CDR1 and CDR2 from the germline V gene are MNHEY and SVGAGI. This CDR3 is CASSSRGDTEAFF. The CDR3 bases are TGTGCCAGCAGCAGCAGGGGCGACACTGAAGCTTTCTTT.

The chain is built from TRBV2 and TRBJ1-2, with 8 bases matching TRBD1. The CDR3 sequence is 12 residues long. Germline V gene sequence: CDR1 SNHLY, CDR2 FYNNEI. V was pared by 6 bases and J by 5 bases, with 2 bases of the junction left unmatched. The CDR3 DNA reads TGTGCCAGCAGCGACAGGGGATATGGCTACACCTTC. As protein: CASSDRGYGYTF.

V is TRBV6-5 and J is TRBJ1-2, with a tentative D call TRBD1 (5 bases). CDR1 MNHEY and CDR2 SVGAGI come from the germline V gene. The CDR3 runs to 14 residues. Trimming shortened V by 4 bases and J by 0 bases, and 9 bases separated the two germline ends. The CDR3 reads CASSWGRANYGYTF. The CDR3 DNA follows: TGTGCCAGCAGTTGGGGACGAGCTAACTATGGCTACACCTTC.

The V gene is TRBV7-3, the J gene TRBJ2-2; D remains unclear. This CDR3 comprises 13 residues. Trimming took 5 bases from V and 4 from J, leaving 8 bases between them. The germline V gene encodes CDR1 SGHTA and CDR2 FQGTGA. The CDR3 loop is CASSVGATGELFF. As DNA, the CDR3 is TGTGCCAGCAGCGTAGGAGCCACCGGGGAGCTGTTTTTT.